Listed below are T cell receptor beta chains from one sample, sequenced in a study of blood T cells in healthy people across ages. TCRdb reanalysed the 5' RACE reads using MiXCR and keeps one entry per CDR3 protein. Here the sample spans more than 600,000 distinct CDR3 sequences, 20% to 30% being singletons. The same data also contributed to another study, on T cells of mothers and their children.

Sequencing used blood. The receptors shown here come from a boy aged 10-17 years in good health. Each CDR3 is given with its conserved first and last residue. Each record gives: CDR3 protein, CDR3 DNA, J gene, clone size, V gene, D gene. The D gene is left open where the match is weak. Clone size is stated in some rows and not others, as once, few, many or a class when expanded.

CDR3: CASSQGEQGDYEQYF; DNA: TGCGCCAGCAGCCAAGGGGAACAGGGGGACTACGAGCAGTACTTC; J: TRBJ2-7; size: .; V: TRBV4-3; D: TRBD1
CDR3: CASSLQREGREQYF; DNA: TGTGCCAGCAGCTTACAGCGGGAGGGCCGCGAGCAGTACTTC; J: TRBJ2-7; size: .; V: TRBV7-2; D: TRBD2
CDR3: CASSQAQGQETQYF; DNA: TGCGCCAGCAGCCAGGCACAGGGCCAAGAGACCCAGTACTTC; J: TRBJ2-5; size: .; V: TRBV4-1; D: .
CDR3: CASSQDYVAHNEQFF; DNA: TGTGCCAGCAGCCAAGACTACGTTGCCCACAATGAGCAGTTCTTC; J: TRBJ2-1; size: few; V: TRBV14; D: .
CDR3: CASSLTVGAFF; DNA: TGTGCCAGCAGTTTGACAGTTGGCGCTTTCTTT; J: TRBJ1-1; size: few; V: TRBV12-3/TRBV12-4; D: .
CDR3: CSAWGLDTEAFF; DNA: TGCAGTGCTTGGGGTCTCGACACTGAAGCTTTCTTT; J: TRBJ1-1; size: .; V: TRBV20-1; D: .
CDR3: CSVSVTSGAFF; DNA: TGCAGCGTTTCCGTAACAAGTGGGGCTTTCTTT; J: TRBJ1-1; size: .; V: TRBV29-1; D: .
CDR3: CSAPNNSGALYNEQFF; DNA: TGCAGTGCTCCGAATAATAGCGGGGCACTCTACAATGAGCAGTTCTTC; J: TRBJ2-1; size: few; V: TRBV20-1; D: TRBD2
CDR3: CASSLGRRGNSPLHF; DNA: TGTGCCAGCAGTTTAGGTAGGAGGGGAAATTCACCCCTCCACTTT; J: TRBJ1-6; size: few; V: TRBV28; D: .
CDR3: CASSLFSGDSYNEQFF; DNA: TGCGCCAGCAGCTTGTTTAGCGGCGACTCCTACAATGAGCAGTTCTTC; J: TRBJ2-1; size: .; V: TRBV5-1; D: .
CDR3: CSARVVGPDPYNEQFF; DNA: TGCAGTGCTAGAGTCGTGGGTCCCGATCCCTACAATGAGCAGTTCTTC; J: TRBJ2-1; size: .; V: TRBV20-1; D: .
CDR3: CASSLGTGLSTEAFF; DNA: TGTGCCAGCAGCTTAGGGACAGGGTTGAGCACTGAAGCTTTCTTT; J: TRBJ1-1; size: .; V: TRBV7-9; D: TRBD1
CDR3: CASSKGEGAGYEQYF; DNA: TGTGCCAGCTCCAAGGGGGAGGGGGCAGGCTACGAGCAGTACTTC; J: TRBJ2-7; size: .; V: TRBV12-3/TRBV12-4; D: .
CDR3: CASSLVGGEGYEQYF; DNA: TGCGCCAGCAGCTTGGTTGGGGGAGAGGGCTACGAGCAGTACTTC; J: TRBJ2-7; size: .; V: TRBV5-1; D: .
CDR3: CSAGTSGAYNEQFF; DNA: TGCAGTGCGGGGACTAGCGGAGCCTACAATGAGCAGTTCTTC; J: TRBJ2-1; size: few; V: TRBV20-1; D: TRBD2
CDR3: CASSLDGQVSNQPQHF; DNA: TGCGCCAGCAGCTTGGATGGACAGGTTAGCAATCAGCCCCAGCATTTT; J: TRBJ1-5; size: few; V: TRBV5-1; D: TRBD1
CDR3: CTSSLRDHEQYF; DNA: TGTACCAGCAGCTTACGAGATCACGAGCAGTACTTC; J: TRBJ2-7; size: .; V: TRBV11-2; D: .
CDR3: CSARGPGQLNTGELFF; DNA: TGCAGTGCTAGAGGCCCGGGACAGCTGAACACCGGGGAGCTGTTTTTT; J: TRBJ2-2; size: few; V: TRBV20-1; D: TRBD1
CDR3: CATSRDPGTEETQYF; DNA: TGTGCCACCAGCAGAGATCCCGGGACAGAAGAGACCCAGTACTTC; J: TRBJ2-5; size: .; V: TRBV15; D: TRBD1
CDR3: CASSRWTSGGRNLETQYF; DNA: TGTGCCAGCAGCCGGTGGACTAGCGGGGGCCGGAACCTAGAGACCCAGTACTTC; J: TRBJ2-5; size: few; V: TRBV7-9; D: TRBD2
CDR3: CASTLRANEQYF; DNA: TGTGCCAGCACCCTACGGGCTAACGAGCAGTACTTC; J: TRBJ2-7; size: few; V: TRBV6-5; D: .
CDR3: CASSLDLAGGSETQYF; DNA: TGTGCCAGCAGTTTAGATCTAGCGGGAGGTTCGGAGACCCAGTACTTC; J: TRBJ2-5; size: .; V: TRBV12-3/TRBV12-4; D: TRBD2
CDR3: CASSPFSASGEETQYF; DNA: TGTGCCAGCTCACCGTTTTCGGCTAGCGGGGAAGAGACCCAGTACTTC; J: TRBJ2-5; size: few; V: TRBV18; D: TRBD2
CDR3: CASSVSTGGLYEQYF; DNA: TGCGCCAGCAGCGTCTCTACAGGGGGGTTGTACGAGCAGTACTTC; J: TRBJ2-7; size: .; V: TRBV5-1; D: TRBD1
CDR3: CASSSILAGGGGELFF; DNA: TGTGCCAGCAGTTCAATCCTAGCGGGAGGCGGCGGGGAGCTGTTTTTT; J: TRBJ2-2; size: .; V: TRBV28; D: TRBD2
CDR3: CSARDWWGETQYF; DNA: TGCAGTGCTAGGGACTGGTGGGGGGAGACCCAGTACTTC; J: TRBJ2-5; size: few; V: TRBV20-1; D: .
CDR3: CSAAPGLVVAHEQFF; DNA: TGCAGTGCTGCCCCAGGACTAGTCGTAGCTCATGAGCAGTTCTTC; J: TRBJ2-1; size: few; V: TRBV20-1; D: TRBD2
CDR3: CASSHGGLVNEQFF; DNA: TGTGCCAGCAGCCACGGGGGCTTGGTCAATGAGCAGTTCTTC; J: TRBJ2-1; size: .; V: TRBV3-1; D: .
CDR3: CSATGTSDYEQYF; DNA: TGCAGTGCTACCGGGACTAGCGACTACGAGCAGTACTTC; J: TRBJ2-7; size: few; V: TRBV20-1; D: TRBD2
CDR3: CASSVGRGSQETQYF; DNA: TGTGCCAGCAGCGTAGGCAGGGGGTCCCAAGAGACCCAGTACTTC; J: TRBJ2-5; size: .; V: TRBV9; D: TRBD1